Detailed here is one T cell receptor beta chain. Authors' processing steps: For nucleated cells, counts were estimated from reference gene primer amplification. Clones were sequenced by immunoSEQ multiplex PCR, and TCRdb holds only the in-frame ones, with some missing. For V, J and clone size, that table is used; D and trimming come from the DNA. The data contain 220,000 or so clones, 84% of them singletons. This entry comes from a study of blood T cell repertoires in COVID-19. Study information: Whether acute or convalescent, the COVID-19 samples came from the United States, Italy and Spain. T cells, B-cell-depleted T cells, or PBMCs supplied cDNA or gDNA.

Sequencing was performed on peripheral blood. The receptor was isolated from a man younger than 40 with active or convalescent COVID-19.

The chain's CDR3 is CASSLGTLAGARNEQFF. For the CDR3, the DNA is TGCGCCAGCAGCTTGGGTACCCTAGCGGGAGCTAGGAATGAGCAGTTCTTC. The chain is built from TRBV5-1 and TRBJ2-1, with 10 bases that match TRBD2. The trim removed 0 bases at V and 7 bases at J, leaving 10 bases unmatched. The CDR3 has 17 residues. CDR1 and CDR2 from the germline V gene are SGHRS and YFSETQ.